These 18 T cell receptor beta chains originate from one sample sequenced in a study of OX40 agonist ivuxolimab in advanced cancers. This table comes from immunoSEQ multiplex PCR, and its TCRdb copy is limited to in-frame clones, with some not included. The sample includes tens of thousands of clones, about 87% of them seen just once. The sample here was CD4+ or CD8+ T cells sorted from blood, taken in a trial of the OX40 agonist ivuxolimab. These TCRs come from an adult with an advanced solid tumor such as melanoma, head and neck, liver or kidney cancer.

This chain joins TRBV25-1 and TRBJ2-1; TRBD1 agrees at 10 bases. The V gene end was trimmed by 5 bases and the J gene end by 8 bases; junction bases not matched to a gene: 9. Per the germline V gene, CDR1 is MGHDK and CDR2 is SYGVNS. The CDR3 length is 15 residues. Here the CDR3 reads CASSNGGQGSDEQFF. CDR3 DNA: TGTGCCAGCAGTAACGGGGGACAGGGGAGCGATGAGCAGTTCTTC.

This chain links TRBV4-2 with TRBJ2-3; 9 nucleotides agree with TRBD2. CDR1 is LGHNA, CDR2 YNFKEQ, per germline. J gave up 3 bases and V 1 base, and 11 bases lay outside the gene matches. The length of the CDR3 is 18 residues. This chain's CDR3 is CASSQAASSGVRTDTQYF. The CDR3 coding sequence is TGTGCCAGCAGCCAAGCAGCGTCTAGCGGGGTGAGGACAGATACGCAGTATTTT.

This sequence joins TRBV1 and TRBJ1-3. TRBV1 is marked as a pseudogene. CDR3 length equals 15 residues. In DNA, the CDR3 is TGCACCAGCAGCCAAGTCTTCTGGGTCCAAGACACCATATATTTT. Translating gives CTSSQVFWVQDTIYF.

The chain joins TRBV5-6 to TRBJ2-7; D remains ambiguous. V lost 0 bases to trimming and J lost 7 bases, with 11 bases between them. Germline CDR1 reads SGHDT; CDR2 reads YYEEEE. This CDR3 contains 13 residues. The CDR3 region has the DNA TGTGCCAGCAGCTTGGGAACGGTGGATGAGCAGTACTTC. This sequence encodes CASSLGTVDEQYF.

This chain links TRBV7-9 with TRBJ1-1; 7 nucleotides agree with TRBD1. The CDR3 is made up of 16 amino acids. Germline-derived CDR1 and CDR2 are SEHNR and FQNEAQ (reference sequence). The V segment lost 5 bases and the J segment 1 base; nucleotides outside the gene matches: 10. The CDR3 bases are TGTGCCAGCAGCCTAATAGACGACAGGGAGAACACTGAAGCTTTCTTT. Translation gives CASSLIDDRENTEAFF. Combining the CDR3 with reference TRBV7-9 and TRBJ1-1 gives the whole variable domain DTGVSQNPRHKITKRGQNVTFRCDPISEHNRLYWYRQTLGQGPEFLTYFQNEAQLEKSRLLSDRFSAERPKGSFSTLEIQRTEQGDSAMYLCASSLIDDRENTEAFFGQGTRLTVV.

V and J are TRBV6-1 and TRBJ1-1; D uncertain. Trimming stripped 4 bases from V and 0 bases from J, with 6 bases between. Germline V CDR1 and CDR2: MNHNS, SASEGT. The CDR3 runs to 13 residues. The CDR3 sequence is CASSVSLNTEAFF. CDR3 DNA: TGTGCCAGCAGTGTTAGCTTGAACACTGAAGCTTTCTTT.

This clone was seen a single time. V is TRBV7-2 and J is TRBJ2-3; perhaps TRBD2 as D (6 bases). V lost 3 bases, J lost 4 bases, and 14 bases lay in between. Germline V gene data show CDR1 as SGHTA and CDR2 as FQGNSA. The CDR3 length is 15 residues. The CDR3 nucleotides are TGTGCCAGCAGCTTCCTGGCGGGGCTGCCAGATACGCAGTATTTT. Its translation: CASSFLAGLPDTQYF.

The chain couples TRBV11-3 to TRBJ2-7; D is undetermined. The CDR3 is made up of 14 amino acids. Trimming took off 2 bases at V and 2 bases at J, with 10 bases between the two ends. Germline CDR1 and CDR2: SGHNT and YENEEA. Here the CDR3 reads CASSLRDTPYEQYF. CDR3 DNA: TGTGCCAGCAGCTTAAGGGATACCCCCTACGAGCAGTACTTC. Drawing the rest from reference TRBV11-3 and TRBJ2-7, the complete variable domain is EAGVVQSPRYKIIEKKQPVAFWCNPISGHNTLYWYLQNLGQGPELLIRYENEEAVDDSQLPKDRFSAERLKGVDSTLKIQPAELGDSAVYLCASSLRDTPYEQYFGPGTRLTVT.

J is TRBJ1-2 and V is TRBV27; D uncertain. V lost 1 base and J 4 bases, leaving 13 bases between the germline ends. The CDR3 covers 15 residues. The germline V gene encodes CDR1 MNHEY and CDR2 SMNVEV (reference sequence). The CDR3: CASSLYPQNPYGYTF. In DNA, the CDR3 is TGTGCCAGCAGTTTATATCCACAGAACCCCTATGGCTACACCTTC.

The chain combines TRBV7-8 with TRBJ2-1, with 7 positions matching TRBD2. V was clipped by 7 bases and J by 0 bases; unmatched bases: 18. The CDR3 is made up of 19 amino acids. The germline V gene has CDR1 SGHVS and CDR2 FQNEAQ. The CDR3 is CASTDLVLTGGSSYNEQFF. CDR3 nucleotides: TGTGCCAGCACAGACCTGGTTTTGACGGGAGGAAGCTCCTACAATGAGCAGTTCTTC.

The chain recombines TRBV10-2 with TRBJ2-2, with 10 bases identical to TRBD2. The CDR3 runs to 16 residues. The ends lost 7 bases at V and 1 base at J; junction bases unmatched: 6. Germline V gene lookup returns CDR1 WSHSY and CDR2 SAAADI. The CDR3 nucleotides are TGCGCCAGCACCAATAGCGGGGGGCAGAACACCGGGGAGCTGTTTTTT. This encodes CASTNSGGQNTGELFF.

This chain uses TRBV7-9 with TRBJ2-7; D is unresolved. Looked up from germline, CDR1 is SEHNR and CDR2 is FQNEAQ (reference sequence). V was pared by 5 bases and J by 7 bases, with 9 bases between. The CDR3 is made up of 11 amino acids. The CDR3 region is CASSETWEQYF. As DNA, the CDR3 is TGTGCCAGCAGCGAGACCTGGGAGCAGTACTTC.

This clone came up a few times. This chain connects TRBV7-9 to TRBJ2-7, with 9 bases aligning to TRBD1. This CDR3 region has 13 residues. Germline CDR1 is SEHNR and CDR2 is FQNEAQ (reference sequence). V gave up 6 bases and J gave up 6 bases; unmatched junction bases: 6. The CDR3 protein is CASSRDRALEQYF. Here the CDR3 DNA reads TGTGCCAGCAGTCGGGACAGGGCTCTCGAGCAGTACTTC.

The chain uses TRBV30 and TRBJ2-4, with D possibly called TRBD1 or TRBD2 (6 bases each). The germline V gene encodes CDR1 GTSNPN and CDR2 SVGIG (reference sequence). The CDR3 runs 13 residues. Trimming left V 1 base short and J 7 bases short, with 11 bases between. CDR3 sequence: CAWSGGGINIQYF. CDR3 bases: TGTGCCTGGAGTGGAGGGGGGATCAACATTCAGTACTTC.

The chain employs TRBV11-2 and TRBJ2-7; D is possibly TRBD2 (6 bases). V was cut by 8 bases and J by 5 bases, with 19 bases left in between. This CDR3 contains 14 residues. Germline V gene lookup returns CDR1 SGHAT and CDR2 FQNNGV. In DNA form, the CDR3 reads TGTGCCAGCCAACAGATATTGGAGGGACACGAGCAGTACTTC. Its translation is CASQQILEGHEQYF.

The gene calls are TRBV4-2 and TRBJ2-7; D is possibly TRBD1 (6 bases). This CDR3 has 14 amino acids. CDR1 and CDR2 (germline): LGHNA, YNFKEQ. V shed 3 bases and J shed 3 bases, with 12 bases lying between them. CDR3 amino acids: CASSHSGVDYEQYF. The CDR3 DNA is TGTGCCAGCAGCCATTCAGGGGTTGACTACGAGCAGTACTTC.

This clone was observed many times. The chain uses TRBV27 and TRBJ1-1; D remains unclear. Trimming cost V 2 bases and J 2 bases, with 9 bases left between them. The CDR3 consists of 14 residues. Germline-derived CDR1 and CDR2 are MNHEY and SMNVEV (reference sequence). CDR3: CASSLGSANTEAFF. CDR3 DNA sequence: TGTGCCAGCAGTTTAGGGTCGGCCAACACTGAAGCTTTCTTT.

The CDR3 loop reads CASSSGQGTDTQYF. CDR3 coding DNA: TGTGCCAGCAGCTCGGGACAGGGCACAGATACGCAGTATTTT. The chain uses TRBV7-3 and TRBJ2-3; TRBD1 matches 8 bases. Germline CDR1 and CDR2: SGHTA and FQGTGA. Trimming took 4 bases from V and 1 from J; bases not matched to a gene: 1. CDR3 length: 14 residues.